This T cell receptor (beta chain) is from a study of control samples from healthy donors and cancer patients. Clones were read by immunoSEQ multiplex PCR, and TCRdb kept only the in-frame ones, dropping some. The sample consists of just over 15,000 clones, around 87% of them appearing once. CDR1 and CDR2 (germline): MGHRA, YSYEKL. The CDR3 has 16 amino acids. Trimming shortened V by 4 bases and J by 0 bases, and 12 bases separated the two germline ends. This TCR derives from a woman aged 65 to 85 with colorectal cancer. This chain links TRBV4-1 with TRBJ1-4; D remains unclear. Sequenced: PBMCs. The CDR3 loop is CASSPQHRATNEKLFF. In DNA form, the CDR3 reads TGCGCCAGCAGCCCTCAGCACAGAGCAACTAATGAAAAACTGTTTTTT.